A selection of T cell receptor beta chains follows, all from one sample in a study of cytomegalovirus exposure and HLA in healthy donors. Some clones are missing from TCRdb's copy, which holds only in-frame ones; the method was immunoSEQ multiplex PCR. The data contain 180,000 or so clones, 70% to 80% of them singletons. The material sequenced was PBMCs. All receptors come from a woman aged 45-65 years in good health and CMV-seronegative. Each CDR3 is given with its conserved first and last residue. Each record gives: CDR3 length, clone size, D gene, V gene, J gene, CDR3 protein, CDR3 DNA. A D gene is named only where the DNA matches it firmly. Not all rows give a size; the values are once, few, many and, for expanded clones, a class.

16,NA,NA,TRBV4-1,TRBJ2-7,CASSQAVQVGSYEQYF,TGCGCCAGCAGCCAAGCTGTACAGGTGGGTTCCTACGAGCAGTACTTC
14,NA,NA,TRBV7-2,TRBJ1-2,CASSSHMSSYGYTF,TGTGCCAGCAGCTCTCACATGTCGTCCTATGGCTACACCTTC
14,NA,NA,TRBV28,TRBJ1-1,CASSLYNPGVEAFF,TGTGCCAGCAGTTTATATAATCCCGGAGTCGAAGCTTTCTTT
15,once,TRBD2,TRBV7-7,TRBJ2-1,CASSFGSGGSNEQFF,TGTGCCAGCAGCTTCGGTAGCGGGGGATCTAATGAGCAGTTCTTC
15,NA,NA,TRBV27,TRBJ1-5,CASSYIHSFNQPQHF,TGTGCCAGCAGTTATATCCATAGCTTCAATCAGCCCCAGCATTTT
13,NA,TRBD1,TRBV27,TRBJ2-7,CASGQDRGPEQYF,TGTGCCAGCGGACAGGACAGAGGTCCCGAGCAGTACTTC
15,NA,NA,TRBV23-1,TRBJ1-1,CASSAQSWGHTEAFF,TGCGCCAGCAGTGCCCAGTCTTGGGGGCATACTGAAGCTTTCTTT
16,NA,NA,TRBV4-1,TRBJ1-1,CASSQDMGGLNTEAFF,TGCGCCAGCAGCCAAGATATGGGGGGTCTGAACACTGAAGCTTTCTTT
12,NA,NA,TRBV25-1,TRBJ2-1,CASSVRYNEQFF,TGTGCCAGCAGCGTCCGGTACAATGAGCAGTTCTTC
14,NA,TRBD1,TRBV29-1,TRBJ2-5,CSVRTGTGGETQYF,TGCAGCGTGAGGACCGGGACAGGGGGAGAGACCCAGTACTTC
13,NA,TRBD1,TRBV30,TRBJ1-3,CAWSPPGGRTIYF,TGTGCCTGGAGCCCTCCAGGGGGCAGGACCATATATTTT
16,NA,NA,TRBV5-6,TRBJ2-3,CASSLGGLIGTDTQYF,TGTGCCAGCAGCTTGGGGGGGCTCATTGGGACAGATACGCAGTATTTT
17,NA,TRBD1,TRBV15,TRBJ1-1,CATSRGNRGQRGTEAFF,TGTGCCACCAGCAGAGGGAACAGGGGGCAGAGAGGGACTGAAGCTTTCTTT
13,few,NA,TRBV30,TRBJ1-1,CAWSPGYTTEAFF,TGTGCCTGGAGTCCAGGGTATACCACTGAAGCTTTCTTT
14,few,TRBD1,TRBV29-1,TRBJ1-2,CSVENRTGDYGYTF,TGCAGCGTTGAGAACAGGACAGGAGACTATGGCTACACCTTC
14,NA,TRBD1,TRBV7-2,TRBJ2-5,CASSYHRGRETQYF,TGTGCCAGCAGCTATCACAGGGGGAGAGAGACCCAGTACTTC
14,NA,TRBD1,TRBV28,TRBJ1-2,CASSMGQGVYGYTF,TGTGCCAGCAGTATGGGACAGGGGGTCTATGGCTACACCTTC
14,NA,TRBD2,TRBV29-1,TRBJ2-1,CSVGTSGLYNEQFF,TGCAGCGTGGGGACTAGCGGGCTTTACAATGAGCAGTTCTTC
15,NA,TRBD1,TRBV28,TRBJ1-1,CASSKTGGYGTEAFF,TGTGCCAGCAGTAAAACAGGGGGCTATGGGACTGAAGCTTTCTTT
15,NA,TRBD1,TRBV5-1,TRBJ1-1,CASSLQTGGNTEAFF,TGCGCCAGCAGCTTACAGACAGGGGGGAACACTGAAGCTTTCTTT
11,NA,NA,TRBV20-1,TRBJ1-1,CSATRPSERFF,TGCAGTGCTACCCGACCCTCAGAGAGGTTCTTT
15,NA,NA,TRBV30,TRBJ1-5,CAWTRGGAKNQPQHF,TGTGCCTGGACCCGGGGGGGGGCCAAGAATCAGCCCCAGCATTTT
17,NA,NA,TRBV14,TRBJ2-5,CASSQAQGLRGQETQYF,TGTGCCAGCAGCCAAGCCCAGGGGTTGAGGGGCCAAGAGACCCAGTACTTC
15,NA,NA,TRBV9,TRBJ1-3,CASSVGWGSGNTIYF,TGTGCCAGCAGCGTTGGTTGGGGCTCCGGAAACACCATATATTTT
16,NA,TRBD2,TRBV5-1,TRBJ2-7,CASSLARTSGVGEQYF,TGCGCCAGCAGCTTGGCCAGGACTAGCGGTGTCGGAGAGCAGTACTTC
14,NA,TRBD2,TRBV29-1,TRBJ2-5,CSVRGTSGEETQYF,TGCAGCGTACGCGGGACTAGCGGGGAAGAGACCCAGTACTTC
18,NA,TRBD1,TRBV7-9,TRBJ1-3,CASSKSDRASVSQYTIYF,TGTGCCAGCAGCAAAAGTGACAGGGCCTCGGTGTCCCAATACACCATATATTTT
12,NA,NA,TRBV19,TRBJ2-7,CATEAGNYEQYF,TGTGCCACAGAGGCGGGAAACTACGAGCAGTACTTC
12,NA,NA,TRBV7-9,TRBJ1-5,CASSWEYQPQHF,TGTGCCAGCAGCTGGGAGTATCAGCCCCAGCATTTT
13,NA,NA,TRBV6-1,TRBJ1-2,CASSVDGRYGYTF,TGTGCCAGCAGTGTGGACGGGAGATATGGCTACACCTTC
15,NA,TRBD1,TRBV5-1,TRBJ1-6,CASSLETGGNSPLHF,TGCGCCAGCAGCTTGGAAACAGGGGGGAATTCACCCCTCCACTTT
17,NA,TRBD1,TRBV15,TRBJ1-1,CATGPRGAGGMNTEAFF,TGTGCCACCGGCCCCCGGGGTGCAGGGGGGATGAACACTGAAGCTTTCTTT
15,NA,TRBD1,TRBV27,TRBJ1-1,CASTSWGDRGPEAFF,TGTGCCAGCACGTCTTGGGGGGACAGGGGACCTGAAGCTTTCTTT
15,NA,TRBD1,TRBV4-3,TRBJ2-7,CASSQEARGSYEQYF,TGCGCCAGCAGCCAAGAAGCCAGGGGGTCCTACGAGCAGTACTTC